The present T cell receptor beta chain was sequenced within a study of spatial heterogeneity in lung cancer. Overall study context: The authors sequenced available follow-up PBMC samples, taken a median of about 23 months after resection. Raw reads contained each unique TCR and UMI combination more than ten times on average. Study observations and caveats: The study found ubiquitous expanded tumor TCRs in blood more at resection than follow-up.

Germline V gene lookup returns CDR1 LNHDA and CDR2 SQIVND (reference sequence). The CDR3 consists of 15 residues. With V trimmed by 8 bases and J by 5 bases, 9 bases remained unmatched. Every cDNA TCR molecule received its own unique molecular identifier. TCRdb reanalysed the 5' RACE reads using MiXCR and keeps one entry per CDR3 protein. The profile covers approximately 100,000 distinct CDR3 sequences, with roughly 19% appearing a single time and about a fifth taken by the ten largest. Time point meaning: blood at routine non-recurrence follow-up after resection. This clonotype was counted a few times. Its antigen is currently unknown.

The sequence derives from a male donor with early-stage non-small cell lung cancer. Material: PBMCs, obtained at follow-up. This chain connects TRBV19 to TRBJ1-6; 7 nucleotides align to TRBD1. CDR3 nucleotides: TGTGCCAGTTTCCCGGGACAGTCCAATAATTCACCCCTCCACTTT. Protein: CASFPGQSNNSPLHF.